This T cell receptor beta chain was retrieved from a study of CD8 T cells in ankylosing spondylitis. Study-level results: There was a TCR beta motif, made of 7 to 9 highly homologous variants, that appeared characteristic of ankylosing spondylitis blood. Matched synovial fluid from ankylosing spondylitis patients was reported to be enriched for disease-linked clones. Disease-linked clones, CD8+, were relatively rare in peripheral blood. Reports of some motif variants in reactive arthritis synovial fluid and blood predate this one.

This clonotype was counted a few times. Antigen: not known. This CDR3 is 19 amino acids long. Germline V gene sequence: CDR1 SGHAT, CDR2 FQNNGV. V lost 5 bases and J lost 4; bases outside the gene matches: 14. TCR beta libraries were made by quantitative 5'-RACE with molecular barcodes. TCRdb used MiXCR to reprocess the 5' RACE reads, holding one entry per CDR3 protein. The table shows a few hundred thousand distinct CDR3 sequences, with about 22% occurring only once. V and J are TRBV11-2 and TRBJ2-6, with 10 bases aligning to TRBD2. This clonotype originated in a male donor with ankylosing spondylitis. Sequencing used blood, either unsorted or a sorted T cell fraction (not recorded which). The CDR3 protein is CASSPRTSGMTGGANVLTF. The CDR3 nucleotides read TGTGCCAGCAGCCCCCGAACTAGCGGGATGACAGGGGGGGCCAACGTCCTGACTTTC.